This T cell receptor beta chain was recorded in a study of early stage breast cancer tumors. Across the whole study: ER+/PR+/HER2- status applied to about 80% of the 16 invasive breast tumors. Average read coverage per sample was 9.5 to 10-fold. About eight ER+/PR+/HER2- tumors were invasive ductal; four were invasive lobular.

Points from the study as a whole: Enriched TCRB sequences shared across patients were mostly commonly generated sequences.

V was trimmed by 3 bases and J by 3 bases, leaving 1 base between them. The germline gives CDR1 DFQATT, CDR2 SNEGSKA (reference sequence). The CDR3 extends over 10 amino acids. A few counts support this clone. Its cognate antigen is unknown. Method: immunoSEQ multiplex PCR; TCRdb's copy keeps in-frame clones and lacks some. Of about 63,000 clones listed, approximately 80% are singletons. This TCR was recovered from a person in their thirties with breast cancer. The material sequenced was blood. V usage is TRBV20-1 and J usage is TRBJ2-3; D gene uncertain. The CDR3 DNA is TGCAGTGCTAGTACAGATACGCAGTATTTT. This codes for CSASTDTQYF.